Listed below are T cell receptor beta chains from one sample, sequenced in a study of blood T cell repertoires in COVID-19. TCRdb's table, derived via immunoSEQ multiplex PCR, lists solely in-frame clones and lacks some. Found here are over 250,000 clones, about nine tenths of them singletons; the top ten hold approximately 6.5%. Sequencing used peripheral blood. The receptors originated from a woman aged 50 to 60 with COVID-19, enrolled during active disease. Each CDR3 is given with its conserved first and last residue. Each record gives: V gene, J gene, D gene, clone size, CDR3 DNA, CDR3 protein. The D gene is left open where the match is weak. The size entry is marked missing in some rows and otherwise reads once, few, many or a size class.

V gene: TRBV5-1; J gene: TRBJ2-5; D gene: TRBD2; clone size: .; CDR3 DNA: TGCGCCAGCAGCTTAGCGGGAGGGCCCCCAGAGACCCAGTACTTC; CDR3 protein: CASSLAGGPPETQYF
V gene: TRBV21-1; J gene: TRBJ1-5; D gene: .; clone size: .; CDR3 DNA: .; CDR3 protein: CASSKVGSGTGGNQPQHF
V gene: TRBV6-5; J gene: TRBJ2-7; D gene: .; clone size: .; CDR3 DNA: TGTGCCAGCAGTTACTCGCCAGGGCCTAGCTCCTACGAGCAGTACTTC; CDR3 protein: CASSYSPGPSSYEQYF
V gene: TRBV29-1; J gene: TRBJ2-3; D gene: TRBD2; clone size: .; CDR3 DNA: TGCAGCGCCCGAGCGGGAGGCACAGATACGCAGTATTTT; CDR3 protein: CSARAGGTDTQYF
V gene: TRBV25-1; J gene: TRBJ2-3; D gene: .; clone size: once; CDR3 DNA: TGTGCCAGCAGTTCGGATAGCGCTTTCACAGATACGCAGTATTTT; CDR3 protein: CASSSDSAFTDTQYF
V gene: TRBV9; J gene: TRBJ1-6; D gene: TRBD1; clone size: .; CDR3 DNA: TGTGCCAGCAGCCCCCGACAGGGGACATCTTCACCCCTCCACTTT; CDR3 protein: CASSPRQGTSSPLHF
V gene: TRBV6-5; J gene: TRBJ1-1; D gene: TRBD1; clone size: .; CDR3 DNA: TGTGCCAGCAGTCCGGGACAGGGGGTTCGATCTGAAGCTTTCTTT; CDR3 protein: CASSPGQGVRSEAFF
V gene: TRBV7-3; J gene: TRBJ1-6; D gene: TRBD1; clone size: .; CDR3 DNA: TGTGCCAGCAGCTTAATGAGTAGCGGGACAGGGGAATCACCCCTCCACTTT; CDR3 protein: CASSLMSSGTGESPLHF
V gene: TRBV20-1; J gene: TRBJ1-2; D gene: .; clone size: .; CDR3 DNA: TGCAGTGCCAATCGGGGAGATAGCTACACCTTC; CDR3 protein: CSANRGDSYTF
V gene: TRBV3-1/TRBV3-2; J gene: TRBJ2-6; D gene: TRBD1; clone size: .; CDR3 DNA: TGTGCCAGCAGCCAAGGGGACAGGTCCGAGTTGAGGCCTGGGGCCAACGTCCTGACTTTC; CDR3 protein: CASSQGDRSELRPGANVLTF
V gene: TRBV19; J gene: TRBJ2-3; D gene: TRBD1; clone size: once; CDR3 DNA: TGTGCCAGTAGTATGCCAAAGGGACAGGGGCTCACAGATACGCAGTATTTT; CDR3 protein: CASSMPKGQGLTDTQYF
V gene: TRBV19; J gene: TRBJ1-1; D gene: TRBD1; clone size: .; CDR3 DNA: TGTGCCAGTAGTATTCAGGGGGACACTGAAGCTTTCTTT; CDR3 protein: CASSIQGDTEAFF
V gene: TRBV30; J gene: TRBJ1-1; D gene: TRBD1; clone size: .; CDR3 DNA: TGTGCCTGGATTCGACAGGGGATGAACACTGAAGCTTTCTTT; CDR3 protein: CAWIRQGMNTEAFF
V gene: TRBV5-1; J gene: TRBJ1-3; D gene: .; clone size: .; CDR3 DNA: TGCGCCAGCAGCTTGGGAAGCGCTGGAAACACCATATATTTT; CDR3 protein: CASSLGSAGNTIYF
V gene: TRBV7-8; J gene: TRBJ1-1; D gene: TRBD1; clone size: .; CDR3 DNA: TGTGCCAGCAGCTCCGGAATGACAGGGCCGGGGGCTTTCTTT; CDR3 protein: CASSSGMTGPGAFF
V gene: TRBV25-1; J gene: TRBJ1-2; D gene: .; clone size: .; CDR3 DNA: TGTGCCAGCAGTGGACAGTACGGCTACACCTTC; CDR3 protein: CASSGQYGYTF